Below are 14 T cell receptor beta chains sequenced from a single sample in a study of blood T cell repertoires in COVID-19. Some clones are missing from TCRdb's copy, which holds only in-frame ones; the method was immunoSEQ multiplex PCR. The sample includes around 270,000 clones, around 81% of them seen just once. The specimen sequenced was peripheral blood. These receptors were taken from a person aged 65 to 85 with COVID-19, enrolled during active disease.

The chain links TRBV13 to TRBJ2-6; D not resolved. The ends were cut back, 2 bases at V and 4 bases at J, with 6 bases in the middle. This CDR3 region has 14 residues. Per the germline V gene, CDR1 is PRHDT and CDR2 is FYEKMQ (reference sequence). The CDR3 DNA reads as TGTGCCAGCAGCTTACTCCGGGGGGCCAACGTCCTGACTTTC. The encoded protein is CASSLLRGANVLTF.

This clone has more than one count but fewer than ten. The chain uses TRBV7-2 and TRBJ1-1, with 7 positions matching TRBD1. The germline V gene encodes CDR1 SGHTA and CDR2 FQGNSA. V shed 5 bases and J 9 bases; nucleotides not matched to a gene: 15. This CDR3 is built from 15 residues. CDR3 DNA: TGTGCCAGCAGCCGCGGAACAGGGGTTACGTCTAAAGCTTTCTTT. Residues: CASSRGTGVTSKAFF.

The V and J genes are TRBV5-1 and TRBJ2-7; 9 positions match TRBD2. This CDR3 contains 15 residues. With 0 bases clipped from V and 7 bases from J, the junction kept 8 bases outside the gene matches. Germline V gene lookup returns CDR1 SGHRS and CDR2 YFSETQ. CDR3 nucleotides: TGCGCCAGCAGCTTGGATCAAGCGGGGGGCAGGGAGCAGTACTTC. Translation: CASSLDQAGGREQYF. Based on the CDR3 plus reference TRBV5-1 and TRBJ2-7, the full variable domain is KAGVTQTPRYLIKTRGQQVTLSCSPISGHRSVSWYQQTPGQGLQFLFEYFSETQRNKGNFPGRFSGRQFSNSRSEMNVSTLELGDSALYLCASSLDQAGGREQYFGPGTRLTVT.

The genes are TRBV19 and TRBJ2-3; D may be TRBD2 (5 bases). This CDR3 contains 15 residues. In germline, CDR1 is LNHDA, CDR2 SQIVND (reference sequence). The ends were cut back, 2 bases at V and 6 bases at J, with 15 bases in the middle. The CDR3 coding sequence is TGTGCCAGTAGTATATTTAGCCCGGGGAAGGATACGCAGTATTTT. This sequence encodes CASSIFSPGKDTQYF.

The chain couples TRBV9 to TRBJ1-3; a possible D gene is TRBD1 (6 bases). V was clipped by 4 bases and J by 0 bases, with 14 bases between them. The CDR3 is 16 residues long. CDR1 and CDR2 (germline): SGDLS, YYNGEE. CDR3 region: CASSSYYRDSGNTIYF. DNA for the CDR3: TGTGCCAGCAGCTCCTATTACAGGGACTCTGGAAACACCATATATTTT. Looking up the rest from reference TRBV9 and TRBJ1-3 gives the full variable domain: DSGVTQTPKHLITATGQRVTLRCSPRSGDLSVYWYQQSLDQGLQFLIQYYNGEERAKGNILERFSAQQFPDLHSELNLSSLELGDSALYFCASSSYYRDSGNTIYFGEGSWLTVV.

The chain employs TRBV28 and TRBJ1-4; a weak D match, TRBD1 (5 bases). The V gene lost 5 bases and the J gene lost 6 bases, with 19 bases spanning the gap. The CDR3 spans 16 residues. Germline values: CDR1 MDHEN, CDR2 SYDVKM. This CDR3 reads CASSVIRATGHEKLFF. The CDR3 DNA sequence: TGTGCCAGCAGTGTCATCAGGGCAACCGGACATGAAAAACTGTTTTTT.

The chain is built from TRBV11-2 and TRBJ2-1, with 8 bases identical to TRBD1. The CDR3 runs 15 residues. Germline CDR1 reads SGHAT; CDR2 reads FQNNGV. V lost 5 bases, J lost 1 base, and 4 bases stayed unmatched. CDR3 sequence (DNA): TGTGCCAGCAGCCTCCGACAGGGGTCCTACAATGAGCAGTTCTTC. Its protein is CASSLRQGSYNEQFF. The variable domain in full, completed from reference TRBV11-2 and TRBJ2-1, reads EAGVAQSPRYKIIEKRQSVAFWCNPISGHATLYWYQQILGQGPKLLIQFQNNGVVDDSQLPKDRFSAERLKGVDSTLKIQPAKLEDSAVYLCASSLRQGSYNEQFFGPGTRLTVL.

The J gene is TRBJ1-2, the V gene TRBV7-5; the tabulated D call, TRBD1, remains unverified against the DNA. TRBV7-5 is flagged as a pseudogene. This CDR3 spans 15 amino acids. As DNA, the CDR3 is TGTGCCAGAAGCTTCAAGACGGGACACTCCTATGGCTACACCTTC. It yields the protein CARSFKTGHSYGYTF.

This clone occurred once. The chain couples TRBV28 to TRBJ1-2; D ambiguous. CDR1 MDHEN and CDR2 SYDVKM come from the germline V gene. V was shortened by 8 bases and J by 7 bases, with 26 bases between the two germline ends. The CDR3 has 16 residues. The CDR3 DNA reads as TGTGCCAGCTCCCCAACCCCGGCGGGCTGGAAGGGTGGCTACACCTTC. This translates into CASSPTPAGWKGGYTF.

CDR3 nucleotides: TGCGCCAGCAGCCAATACACCTACAATGAGCAGTTCTTC. Encoded protein: CASSQYTYNEQFF. The chain has TRBV4-1 and TRBJ2-1; D is undetermined. The ends were cut back, 2 bases at V and 2 bases at J, with 4 bases in the middle. CDR1 and CDR2 (germline): MGHRA, YSYEKL. The CDR3 sequence is 13 residues long.

The J gene is TRBJ2-7, the V gene TRBV19, with D possibly matching TRBD2 (7 bases). The CDR3 is made up of 19 amino acids. The ends were cut back, 2 bases at V and 3 bases at J, with 26 bases in the middle. In germline, CDR1 is LNHDA, CDR2 SQIVND (reference sequence). The CDR3 region has the DNA TGTGCCAGTAGTATAAGGTCTATGGGGGCGGCTAGCGGAGACTACGAGCAGTACTTC. It codes for CASSIRSMGAASGDYEQYF.

The chain couples TRBV7-3 to TRBJ1-1; the D gene is possibly TRBD1 (6 bases). Germline CDR1 reads SGHTA; CDR2 reads FQGTGA. V shed 3 bases and J shed 4 bases, with 12 bases lying between them. This CDR3 is 14 amino acids long. In nucleotides, the CDR3 is TGTGCCAGCAGCTTCGGAACAGGGTCCACTGAAGCTTTCTTT. As protein: CASSFGTGSTEAFF.

The rearrangement links TRBV9 to TRBJ2-1, with 7 positions matching TRBD1. This CDR3 contains 14 residues. V lost 3 bases and J lost 7; bases outside the gene matches: 7. CDR1 and CDR2 (germline): SGDLS, YYNGEE. The CDR3 here is CASSAAGGRNEQFF. Here the CDR3 DNA reads TGTGCCAGCAGCGCCGCAGGGGGAAGGAATGAGCAGTTCTTC.

The chain couples TRBV4-1 to TRBJ1-2; the match to TRBD1 covers 7 bases. This CDR3 has 15 residues. Germline CDR1 is MGHRA and CDR2 is YSYEKL. J was trimmed by 4 bases and V by 3 bases; bases with no gene match: 8. CDR3 nucleotide sequence: TGCGCCAGCAGCCACCCCGGGACAGCGATCTATGGCTACACCTTC. Translation: CASSHPGTAIYGYTF.